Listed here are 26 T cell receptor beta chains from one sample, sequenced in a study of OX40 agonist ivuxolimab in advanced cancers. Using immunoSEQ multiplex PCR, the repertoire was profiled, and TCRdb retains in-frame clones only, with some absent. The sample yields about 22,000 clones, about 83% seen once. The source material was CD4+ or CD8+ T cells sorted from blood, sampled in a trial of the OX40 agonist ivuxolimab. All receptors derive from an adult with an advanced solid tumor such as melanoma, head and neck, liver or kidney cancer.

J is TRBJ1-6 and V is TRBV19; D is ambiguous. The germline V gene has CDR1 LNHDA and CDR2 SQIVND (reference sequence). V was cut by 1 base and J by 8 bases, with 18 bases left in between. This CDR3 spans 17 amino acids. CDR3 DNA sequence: TGTGCCAGTAGTATAGGAGCCTTTTTGGAGGAGGATTCACCCCTCCACTTT. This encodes CASSIGAFLEEDSPLHF.

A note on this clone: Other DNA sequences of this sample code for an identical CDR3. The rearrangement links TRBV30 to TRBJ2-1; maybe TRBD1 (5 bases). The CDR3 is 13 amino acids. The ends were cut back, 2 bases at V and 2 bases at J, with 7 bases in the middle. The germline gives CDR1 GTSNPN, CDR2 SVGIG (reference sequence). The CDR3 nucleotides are TGTGCCTGGAGTACAGGAACCTACAATGAGCAGTTCTTC. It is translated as CAWSTGTYNEQFF.

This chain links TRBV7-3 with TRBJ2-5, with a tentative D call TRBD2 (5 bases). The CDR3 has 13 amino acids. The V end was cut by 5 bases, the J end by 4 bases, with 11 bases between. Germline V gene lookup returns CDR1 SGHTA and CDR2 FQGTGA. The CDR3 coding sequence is TGTGCCAGCAGCCGGACCAGCGGAGAGACCCAGTACTTC. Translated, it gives CASSRTSGETQYF.

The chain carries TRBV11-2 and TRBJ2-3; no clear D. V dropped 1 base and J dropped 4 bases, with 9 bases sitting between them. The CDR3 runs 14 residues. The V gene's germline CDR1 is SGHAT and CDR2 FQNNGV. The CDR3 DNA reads TGTGCCAGCAGCTTAGGTATGGGTTCAGATACGCAGTATTTT. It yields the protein CASSLGMGSDTQYF.

The CDR3 loop is CASSGPSGRAPYNEQFF. For the CDR3, the DNA is TGTGCCAGCAGCGGACCTAGCGGGAGGGCCCCCTACAATGAGCAGTTCTTC. The chain combines TRBV11-2 with TRBJ2-1; 12 nucleotides match TRBD2. Germline CDR1 SGHAT, CDR2 FQNNGV. There are 17 residues in the CDR3. Losses at the gene ends were 5 bases for V and 2 bases for J; bases not matched to a gene: 7.

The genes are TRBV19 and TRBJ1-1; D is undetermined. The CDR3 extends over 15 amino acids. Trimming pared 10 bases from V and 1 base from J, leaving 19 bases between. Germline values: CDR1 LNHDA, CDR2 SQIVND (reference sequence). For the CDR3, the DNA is TGTGCCACCTTACACCCGAATTGGGGGAACACTGAAGCTTTCTTT. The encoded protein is CATLHPNWGNTEAFF.

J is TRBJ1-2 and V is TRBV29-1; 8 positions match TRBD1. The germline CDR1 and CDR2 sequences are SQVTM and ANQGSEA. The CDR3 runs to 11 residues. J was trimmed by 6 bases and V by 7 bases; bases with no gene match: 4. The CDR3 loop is CSGWTGNGYTF. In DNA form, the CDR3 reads TGCAGCGGCTGGACAGGGAATGGCTACACCTTC.

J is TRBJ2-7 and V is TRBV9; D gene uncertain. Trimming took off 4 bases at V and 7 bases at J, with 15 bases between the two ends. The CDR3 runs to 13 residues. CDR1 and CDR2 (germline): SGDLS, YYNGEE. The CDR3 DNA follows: TGTGCCAGCAGCCCGGGCGGAGCGTCAGAGCAGTACTTC. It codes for CASSPGGASEQYF.

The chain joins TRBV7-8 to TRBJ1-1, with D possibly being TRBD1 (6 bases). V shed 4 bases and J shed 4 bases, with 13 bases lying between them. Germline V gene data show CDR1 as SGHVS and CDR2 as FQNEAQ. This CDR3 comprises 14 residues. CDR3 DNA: TGTGCCAGCAGCTCTACAGGGTGGGGCACTGAAGCTTTCTTT. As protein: CASSSTGWGTEAFF.

For the CDR3, the DNA is TGTGCCACCAGCAGAGATTTTGGCAGACACACTGAAGCTTTCTTT. Translated: CATSRDFGRHTEAFF. The chain joins TRBV15 to TRBJ1-1; D remains unclear. The CDR3 totals 15 residues. Germline assignment: CDR1 LNHNV and CDR2 YYDKDF (reference sequence). Between the trimmed V and J ends, which lost 0 bases and 3 bases, there was a span of 11 bases.

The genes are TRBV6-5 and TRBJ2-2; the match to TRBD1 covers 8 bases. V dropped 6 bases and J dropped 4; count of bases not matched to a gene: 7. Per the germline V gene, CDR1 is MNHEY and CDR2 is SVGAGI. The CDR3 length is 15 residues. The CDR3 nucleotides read TGTGCCAGCAGAACTGGACAGGGATTCACCGGGGAGCTGTTTTTT. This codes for CASRTGQGFTGELFF.

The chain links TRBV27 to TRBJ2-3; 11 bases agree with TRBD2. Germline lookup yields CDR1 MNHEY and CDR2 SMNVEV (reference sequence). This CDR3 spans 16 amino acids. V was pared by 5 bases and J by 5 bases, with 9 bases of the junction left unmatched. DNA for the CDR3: TGTGCCAGCAGTCCCATAGCGGGAGGGCGAGGAGATACGCAGTATTTT. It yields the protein CASSPIAGGRGDTQYF.

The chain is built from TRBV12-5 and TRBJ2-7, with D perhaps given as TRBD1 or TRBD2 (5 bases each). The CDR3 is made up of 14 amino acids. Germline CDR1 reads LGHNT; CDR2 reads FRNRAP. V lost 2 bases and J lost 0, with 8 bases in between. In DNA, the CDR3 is TGTGCTAGTGGTTTGTGGGGGAGCTCCTACGAGCAGTACTTC. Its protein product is CASGLWGSSYEQYF. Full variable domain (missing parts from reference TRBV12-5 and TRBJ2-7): DARVTQTPRHKVTEMGQEVTMRCQPILGHNTVFWYRQTMMQGLELLAYFRNRAPLDDSGMPKDRFSAEMPDATLATLKIQPSEPRDSAVYFCASGLWGSSYEQYFGPGTRLTVT.

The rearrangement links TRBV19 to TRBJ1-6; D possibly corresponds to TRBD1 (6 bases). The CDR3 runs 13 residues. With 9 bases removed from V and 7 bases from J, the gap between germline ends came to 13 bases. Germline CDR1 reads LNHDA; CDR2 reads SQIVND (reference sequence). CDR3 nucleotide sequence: TGTGCCAGCGAGGGGGTGCGGAATTCACCCCTCCACTTT. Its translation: CASEGVRNSPLHF.

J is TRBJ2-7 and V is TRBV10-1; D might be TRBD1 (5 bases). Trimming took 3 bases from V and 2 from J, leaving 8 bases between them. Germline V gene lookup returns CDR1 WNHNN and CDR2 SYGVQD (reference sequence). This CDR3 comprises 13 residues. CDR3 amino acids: CASSEGRAYEQYF. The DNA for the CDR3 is TGCGCCAGCAGTGAAGGCAGGGCCTACGAGCAGTACTTC.

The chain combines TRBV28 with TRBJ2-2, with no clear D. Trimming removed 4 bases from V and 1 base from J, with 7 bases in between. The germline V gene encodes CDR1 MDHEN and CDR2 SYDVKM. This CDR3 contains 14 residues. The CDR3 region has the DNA TGTGCCAGCAGTTCCCGGCGGAACACCGGGGAGCTGTTTTTT. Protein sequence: CASSSRRNTGELFF.

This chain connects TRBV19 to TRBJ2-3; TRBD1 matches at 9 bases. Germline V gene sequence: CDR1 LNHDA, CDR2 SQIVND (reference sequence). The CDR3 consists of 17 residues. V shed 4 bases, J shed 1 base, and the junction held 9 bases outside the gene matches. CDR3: CASSRDRVTRGTDTQYF. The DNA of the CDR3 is TGTGCCAGTAGTAGGGACAGGGTAACGCGGGGCACAGATACGCAGTATTTT.

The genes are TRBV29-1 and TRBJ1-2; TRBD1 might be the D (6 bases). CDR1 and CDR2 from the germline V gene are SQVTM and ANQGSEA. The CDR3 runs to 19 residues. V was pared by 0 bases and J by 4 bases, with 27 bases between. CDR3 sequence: CSVEDLAGDSRGAGYGYTF. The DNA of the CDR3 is TGCAGCGTTGAAGATTTGGCAGGCGACTCGAGGGGGGCTGGCTATGGCTACACCTTC.

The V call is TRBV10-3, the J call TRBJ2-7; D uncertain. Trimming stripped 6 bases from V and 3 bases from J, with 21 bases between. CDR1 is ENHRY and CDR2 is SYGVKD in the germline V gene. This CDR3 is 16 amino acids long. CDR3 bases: TGTGCCATCAGCGCCGGGTCCCGCCGTGGGCGCTACGAGCAGTACTTC. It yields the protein CAISAGSRRGRYEQYF.

The CDR3 sequence: CASSFGTGGTYNEQFF. CDR3 coding DNA: TGCGCCAGCAGCTTTGGAACCGGGGGGACTTACAATGAGCAGTTCTTC. V is TRBV5-1 and J is TRBJ2-1, with TRBD2 matching 7 bases. This CDR3 is built from 16 residues. Germline CDR1 reads SGHRS; CDR2 reads YFSETQ. V lost 2 bases, J lost 4 bases, and 9 bases stayed unmatched.

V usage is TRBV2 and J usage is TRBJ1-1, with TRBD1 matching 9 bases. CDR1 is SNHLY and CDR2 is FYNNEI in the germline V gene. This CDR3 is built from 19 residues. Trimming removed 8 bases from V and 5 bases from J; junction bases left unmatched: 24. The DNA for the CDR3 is TGTGCCAGCTTGTTGTTAGACAGGGGGGCGAGCACCCGAACAACTGAAGCTTTCTTT. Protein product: CASLLLDRGASTRTTEAFF.

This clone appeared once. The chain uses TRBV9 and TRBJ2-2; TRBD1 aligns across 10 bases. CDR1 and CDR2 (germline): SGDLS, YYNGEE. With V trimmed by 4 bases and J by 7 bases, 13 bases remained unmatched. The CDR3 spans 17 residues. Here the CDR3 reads CASSSPTGGVSDGELFF. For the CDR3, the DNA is TGTGCCAGCAGCTCCCCGACAGGGGGCGTTTCGGACGGGGAGCTGTTTTTT.

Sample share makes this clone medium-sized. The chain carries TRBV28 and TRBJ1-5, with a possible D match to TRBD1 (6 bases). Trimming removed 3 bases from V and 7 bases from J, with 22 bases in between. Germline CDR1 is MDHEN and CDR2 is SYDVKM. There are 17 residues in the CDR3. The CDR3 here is CASSFFRRGGRGQPQHF. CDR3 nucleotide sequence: TGTGCCAGCAGTTTCTTCCGGCGGGGGGGCAGAGGGCAGCCCCAGCATTTT.

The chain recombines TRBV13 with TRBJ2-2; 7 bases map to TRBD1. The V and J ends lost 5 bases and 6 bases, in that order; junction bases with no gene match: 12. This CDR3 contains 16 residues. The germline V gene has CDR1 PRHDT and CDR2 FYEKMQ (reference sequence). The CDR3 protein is CASSRLKGANAGELFF. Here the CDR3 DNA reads TGTGCCAGCAGCCGATTAAAGGGGGCGAATGCCGGGGAGCTGTTTTTT. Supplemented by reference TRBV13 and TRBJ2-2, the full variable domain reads AAGVIQSPRHLIKEKRETATLKCYPIPRHDTVYWYQQGPGQDPQFLISFYEKMQSDKGSIPDRFSAQQFSDYHSELNMSSLELGDSALYFCASSRLKGANAGELFFGEGSRLTVL.

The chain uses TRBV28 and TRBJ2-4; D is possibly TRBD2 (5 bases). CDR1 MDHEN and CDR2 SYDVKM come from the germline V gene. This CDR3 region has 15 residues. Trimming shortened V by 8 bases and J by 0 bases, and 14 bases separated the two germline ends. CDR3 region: CASRWELGAKNIQYF. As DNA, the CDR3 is TGTGCCAGCCGGTGGGAGTTAGGAGCCAAAAACATTCAGTACTTC.

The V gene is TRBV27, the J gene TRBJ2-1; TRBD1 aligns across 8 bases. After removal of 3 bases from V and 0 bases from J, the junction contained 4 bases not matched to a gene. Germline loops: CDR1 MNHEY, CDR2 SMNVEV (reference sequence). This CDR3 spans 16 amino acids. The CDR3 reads CASSFTGGSSYNEQFF. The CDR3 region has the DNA TGTGCCAGCAGTTTTACAGGGGGGAGCTCCTACAATGAGCAGTTCTTC.